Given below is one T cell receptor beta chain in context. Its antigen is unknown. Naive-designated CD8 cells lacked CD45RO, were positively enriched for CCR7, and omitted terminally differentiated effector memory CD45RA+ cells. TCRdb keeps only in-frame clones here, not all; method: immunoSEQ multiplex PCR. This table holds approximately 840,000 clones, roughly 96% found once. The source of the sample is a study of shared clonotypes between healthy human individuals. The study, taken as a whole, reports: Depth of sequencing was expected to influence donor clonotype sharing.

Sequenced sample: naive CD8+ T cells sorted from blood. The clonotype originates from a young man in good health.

CDR3 sequence reads: CASSYRVWGDEKLFF. CDR3 DNA sequence: TGTGCCAGCAGCTACAGGGTTTGGGGTGATGAAAAACTGTTTTTT. The V and J genes are TRBV13 and TRBJ1-4; D perhaps matches TRBD1 (6 bases). CDR3 length: 15 residues. Between the trimmed V and J ends, which lost 4 bases and 6 bases, there was a span of 15 bases. Germline assignment: CDR1 PRHDT and CDR2 FYEKMQ (reference sequence).